What follows are 26 T cell receptor beta chains derived from one specimen sequenced in a study of shared clonotypes between healthy human individuals. Some clones are missing from TCRdb's copy, which holds only in-frame ones; the method was immunoSEQ multiplex PCR. The sample holds some 240,000 clones; under 80% are singletons and the top ten take around 10%. The sample consisted of memory CD4+ T cells sorted from blood. This sample's subset: CD45RA-negative fraction. The receptors were gathered from a man aged 25-45 years in good health.

There are a few counts of this clone. The gene calls are TRBV28 and TRBJ2-7; D gene uncertain. This CDR3 spans 13 amino acids. Germline V gene lookup returns CDR1 MDHEN and CDR2 SYDVKM. V lost 2 bases and J 2 bases, leaving 7 bases between the germline ends. The CDR3 protein is CASSLRLAYEQYF. As DNA, the CDR3 is TGTGCCAGCAGTTTACGGCTAGCCTACGAGCAGTACTTC.

The V call is TRBV9, the J call TRBJ1-2, with TRBD1 matching 11 bases. The V gene end was trimmed by 7 bases and the J gene end by 4 bases; junction bases not matched to a gene: 9. Looked up from germline, CDR1 is SGDLS and CDR2 is YYNGEE. CDR3 size: 15 residues. CDR3 nucleotide sequence: TGTGCCAGCGCGAACCGGGACAGGGGGTCCTATGGCTACACCTTC. Its translation is CASANRDRGSYGYTF.

This chain uses TRBV5-1 with TRBJ2-3; D possibly corresponds to TRBD2 (5 bases). The CDR3 runs 14 residues. CDR1 and CDR2 (germline): SGHRS, YFSETQ. V was cut by 8 bases and J by 0 bases, with 13 bases left in between. CDR3 residues: CASWPGLSTDTQYF. CDR3 DNA: TGCGCCAGTTGGCCCGGACTTAGCACAGATACGCAGTATTTT. Drawing the rest from reference TRBV5-1 and TRBJ2-3, the complete variable domain is KAGVTQTPRYLIKTRGQQVTLSCSPISGHRSVSWYQQTPGQGLQFLFEYFSETQRNKGNFPGRFSGRQFSNSRSEMNVSTLELGDSALYLCASWPGLSTDTQYFGPGTRLTVL.

This clone was seen a few times. The J gene is TRBJ2-2, the V gene TRBV7-9; D remains ambiguous. CDR3 length equals 14 residues. V was pared by 5 bases and J by 8 bases, with 15 bases between. In germline, CDR1 is SEHNR, CDR2 FQNEAQ (reference sequence). DNA for the CDR3: TGTGCCAGCAGCCGCATGGCGGCTCTTGGGGAGCTGTTTTTT. Translating it yields CASSRMAALGELFF.

The rearrangement joins TRBV19 to TRBJ1-1; D is ambiguous. This CDR3 has 13 residues. V gave up 3 bases and J gave up 4 bases, with 9 bases separating them. The germline CDR1 and CDR2 sequences are LNHDA and SQIVND (reference sequence). This CDR3 reads CASSMSRSTEAFF. The CDR3 region has the DNA TGTGCCAGTAGTATGTCGAGGAGCACTGAAGCTTTCTTT.

About this clone: A junction end diverges from the germline sequence, so it may reflect a read error. At the DNA level, this CDR3 is encoded by other sequences in the same sample as well. The CDR3 region is CAISGGTAGEQYF. The CDR3 DNA reads as TGCGCCATCAGTGGGGGGACAGCGGGAGAGCAGTACTTC. The chain has TRBV10-3 and TRBJ2-7; D might be TRBD1 or TRBD2, each matching 7 bases. This CDR3 is built from 13 residues. Germline assignment: CDR1 ENHRY and CDR2 SYGVKD.

This clone was observed a few times. The chain combines TRBV6-1 with TRBJ2-1; unclear D gene. CDR3 length equals 13 residues. The germline V and J ends were trimmed by 6 bases and 8 bases, with 14 bases remaining between them. Germline V gene data show CDR1 as MNHNS and CDR2 as SASEGT. CDR3 sequence: CASRPLLLDEQFF. The CDR3, as DNA: TGTGCCAGCAGGCCACTACTTTTGGATGAGCAGTTCTTC.

V is TRBV19 and J is TRBJ2-7; no reliable D call. Trimming shortened V by 5 bases and J by 0 bases, and 17 bases separated the two germline ends. Per the germline V gene, CDR1 is LNHDA and CDR2 is SQIVND (reference sequence). This CDR3 region has 16 residues. The CDR3 DNA sequence: TGTGCCAGTAGTGATAAACACCTGGCTCCCTCCTACGAGCAGTACTTC. Translating gives CASSDKHLAPSYEQYF.

The chain employs TRBV7-9 and TRBJ1-2, with no clear D. Germline V gives CDR1 SEHNR, CDR2 FQNEAQ (reference sequence). V lost 1 base to trimming and J lost 8 bases, with 14 bases between them. There are 14 residues in the CDR3. The CDR3 DNA sequence: TGTGCCAGCAGCTTAGACTTGAGGACGGGGGGCTACACCTTC. It translates to CASSLDLRTGGYTF.

The genes are TRBV6-1 and TRBJ2-7, with a weak D call TRBD1 (5 bases). Germline V gene sequence: CDR1 MNHNS, CDR2 SASEGT. The V end lost 2 bases, the J end lost 6 bases, and 5 bases lay between the germline ends. The CDR3 length is 11 residues. The CDR3 here is CASSEQGEQYF. The CDR3 bases are TGTGCCAGCAGTGAACAGGGCGAGCAGTACTTC.

The chain is built from TRBV11-3 and TRBJ1-1, with D unclear. Trimming took 3 bases from V and 0 from J, leaving 5 bases between them. The CDR3 covers 13 residues. Germline CDR1 and CDR2: SGHNT and YENEEA. CDR3 sequence reads: CASSLSVNTEAFF. The CDR3 nucleotides are TGTGCCAGCAGCTTGTCCGTGAACACTGAAGCTTTCTTT.

CDR3 sequence (DNA): TGTGCCAGCAGCCAAGTCATGGGTCAGGGAATACTCGACACCTTC. It codes for CASSQVMGQGILDTF. The V gene is TRBV14, the J gene TRBJ1-2; tentatively, D is TRBD1 (5 bases). The V end was cut by 1 base, the J end by 12 bases, with 21 bases between. This CDR3 spans 15 amino acids. CDR1 and CDR2 (germline): SGHDN, FVKESK.

This clone was detected only a few times. The V call is TRBV7-2, the J call TRBJ2-5, with TRBD2 matching over 14 bases. Germline lookup yields CDR1 SGHTA and CDR2 FQGNSA. The CDR3 spans 16 residues. V dropped 4 bases and J dropped 4; count of bases not matched to a gene: 5. The CDR3 reads CASSSRLAGGPETQYF. DNA for the CDR3: TGTGCCAGCAGCTCACGACTAGCGGGAGGGCCAGAGACCCAGTACTTC.

This chain links TRBV28 with TRBJ1-3; a possible D gene is TRBD1 (5 bases). Germline V CDR1 and CDR2: MDHEN, SYDVKM. The V end lost 2 bases, the J end lost 4 bases, and 12 bases lay between the germline ends. The CDR3 totals 15 residues. CDR3 sequence: CASSLAAAGGNTIYF. The CDR3 DNA is TGTGCCAGCAGTTTAGCGGCTGCAGGGGGAAACACCATATATTTT.

This chain joins TRBV19 and TRBJ1-1; D remains unclear. V was pared by 11 bases and J by 0 bases, with 10 bases between. The CDR3 is 12 residues long. CDR1 and CDR2 from the germline V gene are LNHDA and SQIVND (reference sequence). DNA for the CDR3: TGTGCCTCCGCTAGGTTGAACACTGAAGCTTTCTTT. This translates into CASARLNTEAFF.

This chain uses TRBV29-1 with TRBJ1-1; D might be TRBD1 (6 bases). There are 15 residues in the CDR3. CDR1 SQVTM and CDR2 ANQGSEA come from the germline V gene. The V end was cut by 6 bases, the J end by 0 bases, with 17 bases between. In nucleotides, the CDR3 is TGCAGCGTCGGAGGGGGTTGGGCGATGAACACTGAAGCTTTCTTT. Translation gives CSVGGGWAMNTEAFF.

This chain links TRBV5-1 with TRBJ1-1; the D gene is possibly TRBD1 (5 bases). With 7 bases removed from V and 3 bases from J, the gap between germline ends came to 16 bases. The CDR3 has 14 amino acids. Germline V gene lookup returns CDR1 SGHRS and CDR2 YFSETQ. The CDR3 spells CASLDERGDTEAFF. CDR3 DNA sequence: TGCGCCAGCCTGGACGAAAGGGGTGACACTGAAGCTTTCTTT.

This clone was seen just once. The rearrangement joins TRBV27 to TRBJ2-5, with D unresolved. The CDR3 is made up of 13 amino acids. V was cut by 8 bases and J by 1 base, with 11 bases left in between. CDR1 is MNHEY, CDR2 SMNVEV, per germline (reference sequence). This CDR3 is CASSQSLQETQYF. CDR3 sequence (DNA): TGTGCCAGCTCCCAAAGCCTCCAAGAGACCCAGTACTTC.

This clone turned up a few times. This sequence joins TRBV5-6 and TRBJ2-5, with 9 positions matching TRBD2. The ends lost 1 base at V and 1 base at J; junction bases unmatched: 2. Germline lookup yields CDR1 SGHDT and CDR2 YYEEEE. The CDR3 has 15 amino acids. The CDR3: CASSLTTSGQETQYF. CDR3 DNA: TGTGCCAGCAGCTTGACGACTAGCGGCCAAGAGACCCAGTACTTC.

The chain recombines TRBV15 with TRBJ2-1; 7 positions match TRBD2. V shed 1 base and J 7 bases; nucleotides not matched to a gene: 4. CDR1 is LNHNV, CDR2 YYDKDF, per germline (reference sequence). This CDR3 is 14 amino acids long. The CDR3 DNA sequence: TGTGCCACCAGCAGAGGCGGGAGTGGGAATGAGCAGTTCTTC. It is translated as CATSRGGSGNEQFF.

This clone has more than one count but fewer than ten. This chain connects TRBV9 to TRBJ1-2; no clear D. The CDR3 totals 13 residues. Trimming left V 7 bases short and J 3 bases short, with 13 bases between. Germline V gene sequence: CDR1 SGDLS, CDR2 YYNGEE. Here the CDR3 reads CASLGGIHYGYTF. CDR3 coding DNA: TGTGCCAGCCTCGGCGGAATACACTATGGCTACACCTTC.

The V call is TRBV5-1, the J call TRBJ1-1; TRBD1 aligns across 9 bases. The CDR3 is 15 amino acids. Germline V gene data show CDR1 as SGHRS and CDR2 as YFSETQ. V gave up 0 bases and J gave up 7 bases; unmatched junction bases: 7. The CDR3 region is CASSLAGGQGHEAFF. CDR3 nucleotides: TGCGCCAGCAGCTTGGCCGGGGGACAGGGACATGAAGCTTTCTTT.

This rearrangement joins TRBV28 to TRBJ2-1; 13 nucleotides match TRBD2. Trimming cost V 3 bases and J 15 bases; bases outside gene matches: 8. CDR1 is MDHEN and CDR2 is SYDVKM in the germline V gene. CDR3 size: 14 residues. The DNA of the CDR3 is TGTGCCAGCAGTTTTGGACTAGCGGGAGTAAAATGGTTCTTC. It yields the protein CASSFGLAGVKWFF.

In DNA form, the CDR3 reads TGTGCCACCAGCAGGGGTCTCGACAGGTCGGAAAAGACCCAGTACTTC. Protein sequence: CATSRGLDRSEKTQYF. V is TRBV15 and J is TRBJ2-5; possible D gene TRBD1, 6 bases. The CDR3 has 16 residues. V shed 3 bases and J shed 6 bases, with 20 bases lying between them. Germline V gene lookup returns CDR1 LNHNV and CDR2 YYDKDF (reference sequence). The full variable domain, in which reference TRBV15 and TRBJ2-5 provide the parts outside the CDR3, is DAMVIQNPRYQVTQFGKPVTLSCSQTLNHNVMYWYQQKSSQAPKLLFHYYDKDFNNEADTPDNFQSRRPNTSFCFLDIRSPGLGDTAMYLCATSRGLDRSEKTQYFGPGTRLLVL.

This clone was counted once. The chain employs TRBV7-8 and TRBJ2-7; weak D call: TRBD2 (6 bases). The CDR3 contains 15 residues. Germline V gene data show CDR1 as SGHVS and CDR2 as FQNEAQ. The V end was cut by 0 bases, the J end by 6 bases, with 15 bases between. The DNA for the CDR3 is TGTGCCAGCAGCTTAGCGGGACCCCGGAGGGTCGAGCAGTACTTC. Translated, it gives CASSLAGPRRVEQYF.

The rearrangement links TRBV5-5 to TRBJ2-7; D unresolved. The CDR3 extends over 12 amino acids. V lost 2 bases and J lost 5, with 8 bases in between. CDR1 and CDR2 (germline): SGHKS, YYEKEE (reference sequence). The CDR3: CASSLNSNEQYF. The CDR3 DNA reads as TGTGCCAGCAGCTTAAACAGTAACGAGCAGTACTTC.